These 6 T cell receptor beta chains originate from one sample sequenced in a study of siplizumab effects on memory and regulatory T cells. Assay used: immunoSEQ multiplex PCR; TCRdb lists only in-frame clones, some missing. The sample lists 56,000 or so clones, around 97% occurring once. Sequenced input: naive CD8+ T cells sorted from blood. Source of these receptors: a human donor in good health.

This clone was recorded once. The chain carries TRBV27 and TRBJ2-7; D is possibly TRBD1 (6 bases). The germline V and J ends were trimmed by 3 bases and 0 bases, with 12 bases remaining between them. Germline loops: CDR1 MNHEY, CDR2 SMNVEV (reference sequence). The CDR3 spans 15 residues. The DNA of the CDR3 is TGTGCCAGCAGTTTCAGGGGCGTGAGCTCCTACGAGCAGTACTTC. Translating it yields CASSFRGVSSYEQYF.

CDR3 region: CASSPRQGYEQYF. CDR3 nucleotides: TGCGCCAGCAGCCCCAGACAGGGGTACGAGCAGTACTTC. This chain uses TRBV5-1 with TRBJ2-7; 8 bases are a match to TRBD1. V shed 4 bases and J 4 bases; nucleotides not matched to a gene: 4. Germline assignment: CDR1 SGHRS and CDR2 YFSETQ. This CDR3 is built from 13 residues.

The gene calls are TRBV5-8 and TRBJ2-2; a weak D match, TRBD2 (5 bases). Germline lookup yields CDR1 SGHTS and CDR2 YDEGEE. The CDR3 spans 14 residues. V was cut by 4 bases and J by 7 bases, with 14 bases left in between. The CDR3 DNA reads as TGTGCCAGCAGCGGTCTGGGAGAAAGCGGGGAGCTGTTTTTT. This encodes CASSGLGESGELFF. Full variable domain (missing parts from reference TRBV5-8 and TRBJ2-2): EAGVTQSPTHLIKTRGQQATLRCSPISGHTSVYWYQQALGLGLQFLLWYDEGEERNRGNFPPRFSGRQFPNYSSELNVNALELEDSALYLCASSGLGESGELFFGEGSRLTVL.

The V gene is TRBV30, the J gene TRBJ2-7; possible D gene TRBD2, 5 bases. CDR1 is GTSNPN and CDR2 is SVGIG in the germline V gene (reference sequence). This CDR3 contains 14 residues. Deletions cut 5 bases from V and 7 bases from J, with 21 bases between. The CDR3 nucleotides are TGTGCCTGGCCGGGGTTGGCCCGGTGTATGGAGCAGTACTTC. It yields the protein CAWPGLARCMEQYF.

In its sample, this clone was seen once. V gene TRBV30 combines with J gene TRBJ1-2; TRBD1 is a possible D gene (6 bases). Germline CDR1 and CDR2: GTSNPN and SVGIG (reference sequence). The CDR3 spans 12 residues. V was clipped by 1 base and J by 8 bases, with 11 bases between them. The CDR3 nucleotides are TGTGCCTGGAGTGGAGGGGGTGGAGGCTACACCTTC. Protein sequence: CAWSGGGGGYTF.

V is TRBV6-6 and J is TRBJ2-1; D is uncertain. The V gene's germline CDR1 is MNHNY and CDR2 SVGAGI (reference sequence). With 0 bases removed from V and 0 bases from J, the gap between germline ends came to 9 bases. CDR3 length: 16 amino acids. CDR3 DNA: TGTGCCAGCAGTTACTCAGACTTAAGCTCCTACAATGAGCAGTTCTTC. Translated: CASSYSDLSSYNEQFF.